Below, 15 T cell receptor beta chains from the same sample are listed, as sequenced in a study of long-term antiretroviral therapy in people with HIV. The authors ran the immunoSEQ assay, v3.0, at survey level. The assay was immunoSEQ multiplex PCR, and TCRdb's table has in-frame clones only and misses some. The data show just under 30,000 clones, with 80% to 90% seen just once and less than 8.5% held by the top ten. The sample consisted of unsorted PBMCs, taken around 5 years before starting antiretroviral therapy. These TCRs come from a man aged 45 to 65 with HIV.

The rearrangement joins TRBV5-5 to TRBJ2-1, with TRBD2 matching 8 bases. V gave up 0 bases and J gave up 8 bases; unmatched junction bases: 13. In germline, CDR1 is SGHKS, CDR2 YYEKEE (reference sequence). The CDR3 extends over 17 amino acids. CDR3 amino acids: CASSLAIGGGGRYEQFF. Written as DNA, the CDR3 is TGTGCCAGCAGCTTGGCTATCGGGGGCGGGGGGAGGTATGAGCAGTTCTTC. Drawing the rest from reference TRBV5-5 and TRBJ2-1, the complete variable domain is DAGVTQSPTHLIKTRGQQVTLRCSPISGHKSVSWYQQVLGQGPQFIFQYYEKEERGRGNFPDRFSARQFPNYSSELNVNALLLGDSALYLCASSLAIGGGGRYEQFFGPGTRLTVL.

This chain uses TRBV2 with TRBJ1-3; D perhaps matches TRBD1 (5 bases). The CDR3 is 13 residues long. V was cut by 8 bases and J by 3 bases, with 11 bases left in between. The germline gives CDR1 SNHLY, CDR2 FYNNEI. The CDR3 nucleotides read TGTGCCAGCGGGGGGGAGAGTGGAAACACCATATATTTT. It yields the protein CASGGESGNTIYF.

This clone showed up just once. This chain connects TRBV29-1 to TRBJ2-5, with no clear D. The CDR3 has 13 amino acids. The germline V and J ends were trimmed by 5 bases and 4 bases, with 14 bases remaining between them. CDR1 is SQVTM, CDR2 ANQGSEA, per germline. The DNA for the CDR3 is TGCAGCGTTATTGTCCGGATAGGAGAGACCCAGTACTTC. This gives the protein CSVIVRIGETQYF.

V is TRBV18 and J is TRBJ1-1, with D maybe TRBD1 (5 bases). Trimming pared 0 bases from V and 0 bases from J, leaving 8 bases between. Germline assignment: CDR1 KGHSH and CDR2 LQKENI. This CDR3 region has 15 residues. CDR3 loop: CASSPPTGLNTEAFF. DNA for the CDR3: TGTGCCAGCTCACCACCCACAGGCCTGAACACTGAAGCTTTCTTT.

The J gene is TRBJ2-2, the V gene TRBV5-6, with D perhaps given as TRBD1 or TRBD2 (5 bases each). Germline V lookup: CDR1 SGHDT, CDR2 YYEEEE. There are 16 residues in the CDR3. Trimming took off 0 bases at V and 1 base at J, with 10 bases between the two ends. The CDR3 is CASSLGGIGNTGELFF. Written as DNA, the CDR3 is TGTGCCAGCAGCTTGGGGGGGATAGGGAACACCGGGGAGCTGTTTTTT.

The chain joins TRBV2 to TRBJ2-7, with TRBD1 matching over 8 bases. The CDR3 totals 13 residues. Per germline, CDR1 SNHLY and CDR2 FYNNEI. J lost 5 bases, V lost 6 bases, and 6 bases had no gene match. The DNA of the CDR3 is TGTGCCAGCAGCGACCAGGGGGCCAACGAGCAGTACTTC. Protein sequence: CASSDQGANEQYF.

The sample holds a few counts of this clone. The chain uses TRBV27 and TRBJ1-2; possibly TRBD1 for D (6 bases). This CDR3 is 15 amino acids long. Trimming pared 6 bases from V and 2 bases from J, leaving 16 bases between. From germline, CDR1 is MNHEY and CDR2 SMNVEV (reference sequence). CDR3 sequence: CASSPFQGRNYGYTF. CDR3 DNA: TGTGCCAGCAGCCCTTTTCAGGGGCGCAACTATGGCTACACCTTC.

The chain recombines TRBV5-1 with TRBJ1-2, with no clear D. Trimming shortened V by 0 bases and J by 7 bases, and 7 bases separated the two germline ends. This CDR3 contains 12 residues. Looked up from germline, CDR1 is SGHRS and CDR2 is YFSETQ. Written as DNA, the CDR3 is TGCGCCAGCAGCTTGGCCGAGGTTGGCTACACCTTC. It encodes CASSLAEVGYTF.

This chain joins TRBV5-1 and TRBJ2-7, with D uncertain. The CDR3 consists of 14 residues. V lost 5 bases and J lost 1, with 13 bases in between. Germline V gene lookup returns CDR1 SGHRS and CDR2 YFSETQ. The CDR3 reads CASRTRQDSYEQYF. CDR3 in DNA: TGCGCCAGCAGAACCCGGCAGGATTCCTACGAGCAGTACTTC.

The chain employs TRBV10-3 and TRBJ2-4, with 7 bases identical to TRBD1. Germline loops: CDR1 ENHRY, CDR2 SYGVKD. This CDR3 region has 13 residues. Losses at the gene ends were 4 bases for V and 10 bases for J; bases not matched to a gene: 7. CDR3 nucleotide sequence: TGTGCCATCAGTGCCCCCGGGACAGTTATTCAGTACTTC. Protein sequence: CAISAPGTVIQYF.

V and J are TRBV7-2 and TRBJ2-3, with 8 bases identical to TRBD2. Trimming cost V 2 bases and J 4 bases; bases outside gene matches: 11. CDR1 and CDR2 (germline): SGHTA, FQGNSA. This CDR3 is built from 17 residues. The DNA for the CDR3 is TGTGCCAGCAGCTTACATAAGAGCGGGAGCAGGTCAGATACGCAGTATTTT. Its protein is CASSLHKSGSRSDTQYF.

The chain joins TRBV4-1 to TRBJ2-3; TRBD2 matches 11 bases. The CDR3 has 17 residues. CDR1 is MGHRA and CDR2 is YSYEKL in the germline V gene. Trimming took 2 bases from V and 6 from J; bases not matched to a gene: 10. CDR3 sequence (DNA): TGCGCCAGCAGCCAAAAAAGGCTAGCGGGAGGAGGGGATACGCAGTATTTT. It codes for CASSQKRLAGGGDTQYF.

The rearrangement uses TRBV14 and TRBJ2-7; no reliable D call. Germline-derived CDR1 and CDR2 are SGHDN and FVKESK. The ends were cut back, 3 bases at V and 6 bases at J, with 6 bases in the middle. This CDR3 spans 11 amino acids. In DNA form, the CDR3 reads TGTGCCAGCAGCCATTACTCCGAGCAGTACTTC. The encoded protein is CASSHYSEQYF.

The V and J genes are TRBV6-5 and TRBJ2-5; tentatively, D is TRBD2 (7 bases). V gave up 4 bases and J gave up 5 bases, with 17 bases separating them. CDR1 and CDR2 from the germline V gene are MNHEY and SVGAGI. There are 15 residues in the CDR3. CDR3 residues: CASSFLAERGETQYF. The CDR3 DNA sequence: TGTGCCAGCAGTTTCCTAGCGGAGAGGGGGGAGACCCAGTACTTC.

This clone has just a few counts. This sequence joins TRBV5-1 and TRBJ1-6; D call uncertain. CDR1 SGHRS and CDR2 YFSETQ come from the germline V gene. V lost 2 bases to trimming and J lost 10 bases, with 16 bases between them. The CDR3 spans 15 residues. CDR3 amino acids: CASSFTNDNRSPLHF. CDR3 sequence (DNA): TGCGCCAGCAGCTTTACGAACGACAATCGGTCACCCCTCCACTTT.